This TCR beta chain derives from a study of blood T cell repertoires in COVID-19. Overall study context: Sources were T cells, B-cell-depleted T cells, or PBMCs; the material itself was cDNA or gDNA.

Only in-frame clones appear in the TCRdb table, and some are missing; sequencing was by immunoSEQ multiplex PCR. The table has approximately 260,000 clones, roughly 86% seen once. The CDR3 covers 13 residues. V lost 5 bases and J 4 bases, leaving 9 bases between the germline ends. The germline V gene has CDR1 LNHDA and CDR2 SQIVND (reference sequence). Sequenced material: PBMCs or T cells enriched from blood (not recorded which). The chain uses TRBV19 and TRBJ2-1; D not resolved. The receptor was isolated from a woman between 35 and 50 years old with acute COVID-19. The CDR3 DNA is TGTGCCAGTAGTCCTCCCCCGTACAATGAGCAGTTCTTC. Translating it yields CASSPPPYNEQFF.